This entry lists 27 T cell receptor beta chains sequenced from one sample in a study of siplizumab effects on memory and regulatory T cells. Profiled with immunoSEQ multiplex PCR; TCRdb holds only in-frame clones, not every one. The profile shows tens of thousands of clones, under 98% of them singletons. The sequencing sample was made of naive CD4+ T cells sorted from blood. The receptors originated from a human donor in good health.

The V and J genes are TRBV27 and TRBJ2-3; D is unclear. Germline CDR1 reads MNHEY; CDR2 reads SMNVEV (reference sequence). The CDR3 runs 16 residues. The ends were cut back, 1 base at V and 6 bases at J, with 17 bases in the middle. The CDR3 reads CASSLFSTPQGDTQYF. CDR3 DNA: TGTGCCAGCAGTTTATTTAGCACCCCTCAAGGGGATACGCAGTATTTT.

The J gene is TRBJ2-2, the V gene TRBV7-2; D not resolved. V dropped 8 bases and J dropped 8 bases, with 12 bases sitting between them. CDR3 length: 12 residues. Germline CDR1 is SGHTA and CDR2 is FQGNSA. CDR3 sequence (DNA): TGTGCCAGCGGACCGGTGACAGGGGAGCTGTTTTTT. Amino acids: CASGPVTGELFF. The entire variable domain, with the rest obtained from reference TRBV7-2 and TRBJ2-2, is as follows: GAGVSQSPSNKVTEKGKDVELRCDPISGHTALYWYRQSLGQGLEFLIYFQGNSAPDKSGLPSDRFSAERTGGSVSTLTIQRTQQEDSAVYLCASGPVTGELFFGEGSRLTVL.

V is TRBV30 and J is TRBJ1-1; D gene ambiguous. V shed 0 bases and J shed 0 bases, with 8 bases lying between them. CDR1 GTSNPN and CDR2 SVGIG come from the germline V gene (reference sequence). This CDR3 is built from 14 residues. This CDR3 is CAWSVRRMNTEAFF. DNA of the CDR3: TGTGCCTGGAGTGTACGAAGAATGAACACTGAAGCTTTCTTT.

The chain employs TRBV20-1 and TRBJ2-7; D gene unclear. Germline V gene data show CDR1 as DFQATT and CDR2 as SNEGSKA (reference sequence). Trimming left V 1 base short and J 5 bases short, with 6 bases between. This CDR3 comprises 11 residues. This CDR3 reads CSARGPHEQYF. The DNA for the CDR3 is TGCAGTGCTAGAGGCCCCCACGAGCAGTACTTC.

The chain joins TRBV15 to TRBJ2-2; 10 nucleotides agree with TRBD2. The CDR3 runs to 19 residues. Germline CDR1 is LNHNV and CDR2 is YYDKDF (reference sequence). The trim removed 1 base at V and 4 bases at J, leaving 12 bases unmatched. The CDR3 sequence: CATSRGILLAGDGTGELFF. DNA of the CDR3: TGTGCCACCAGCAGAGGAATCCTTCTAGCGGGAGATGGCACCGGGGAGCTGTTTTTT. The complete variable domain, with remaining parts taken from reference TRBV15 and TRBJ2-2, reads DAMVIQNPRYQVTQFGKPVTLSCSQTLNHNVMYWYQQKSSQAPKLLFHYYDKDFNNEADTPDNFQSRRPNTSFCFLDIRSPGLGDTAMYLCATSRGILLAGDGTGELFFGEGSRLTVL.

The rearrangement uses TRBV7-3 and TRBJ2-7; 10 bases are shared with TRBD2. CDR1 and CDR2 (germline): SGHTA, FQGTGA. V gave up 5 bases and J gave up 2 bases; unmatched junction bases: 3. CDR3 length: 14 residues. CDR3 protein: CASSRAGGPYEQYF. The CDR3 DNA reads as TGTGCCAGCAGCCGAGCGGGAGGGCCCTACGAGCAGTACTTC.

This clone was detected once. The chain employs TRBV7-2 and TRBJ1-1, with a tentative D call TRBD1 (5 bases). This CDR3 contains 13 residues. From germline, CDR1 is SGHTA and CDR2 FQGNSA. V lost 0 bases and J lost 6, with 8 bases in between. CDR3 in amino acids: CASSLAREAEAFF. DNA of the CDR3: TGTGCCAGCAGCTTAGCCAGGGAAGCTGAAGCTTTCTTT.

As DNA, the CDR3 is TGTGCCAGCAGCGTAATGACAGGGAGAGAGACCCAGTACTTC. It yields the protein CASSVMTGRETQYF. The gene calls are TRBV7-8 and TRBJ2-5, with 7 bases fitting TRBD1. The CDR3 runs 14 residues. Germline loops: CDR1 SGHVS, CDR2 FQNEAQ. J lost 4 bases, V lost 5 bases, and 7 bases had no gene match.

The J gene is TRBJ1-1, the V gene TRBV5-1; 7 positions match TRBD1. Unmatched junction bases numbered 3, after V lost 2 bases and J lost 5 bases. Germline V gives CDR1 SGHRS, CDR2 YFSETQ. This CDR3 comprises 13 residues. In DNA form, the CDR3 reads TGCGCCAGCAGCTTTTCCAGGGGGACTGAAGCTTTCTTT. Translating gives CASSFSRGTEAFF.

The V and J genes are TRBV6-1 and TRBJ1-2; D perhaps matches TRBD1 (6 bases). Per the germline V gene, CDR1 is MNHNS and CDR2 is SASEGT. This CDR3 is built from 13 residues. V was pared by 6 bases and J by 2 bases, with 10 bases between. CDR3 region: CASRADRNYGYTF. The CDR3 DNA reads TGTGCCAGCAGGGCGGACAGAAACTATGGCTACACCTTC.

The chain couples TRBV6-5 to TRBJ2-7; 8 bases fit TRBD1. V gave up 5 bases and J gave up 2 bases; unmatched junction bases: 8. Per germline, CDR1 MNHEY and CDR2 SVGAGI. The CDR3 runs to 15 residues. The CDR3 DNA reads TGTGCCAGCAGTACTGCAGGGGGCGGGACCTACGAGCAGTACTTC. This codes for CASSTAGGGTYEQYF.

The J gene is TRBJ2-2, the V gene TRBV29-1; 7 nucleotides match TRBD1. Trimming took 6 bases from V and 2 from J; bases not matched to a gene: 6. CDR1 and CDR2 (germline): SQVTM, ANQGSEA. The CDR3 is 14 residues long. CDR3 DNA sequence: TGCAGCGTACGGGGACAGATTAACACCGGGGAGCTGTTTTTT. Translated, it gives CSVRGQINTGELFF.

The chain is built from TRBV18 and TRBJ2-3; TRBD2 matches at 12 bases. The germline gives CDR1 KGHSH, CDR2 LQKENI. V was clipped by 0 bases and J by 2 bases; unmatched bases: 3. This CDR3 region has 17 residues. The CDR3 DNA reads TGTGCCAGCTCACCACCGGGACTAGCGGGCCTCACAGATACGCAGTATTTT. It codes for CASSPPGLAGLTDTQYF.

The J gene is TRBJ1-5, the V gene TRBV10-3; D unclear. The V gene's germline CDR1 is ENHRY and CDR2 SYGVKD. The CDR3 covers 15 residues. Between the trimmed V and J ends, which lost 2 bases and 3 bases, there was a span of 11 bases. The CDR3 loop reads CAISETDGYNQPQHF. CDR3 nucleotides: TGTGCCATCAGTGAGACGGACGGATACAATCAGCCCCAGCATTTT.

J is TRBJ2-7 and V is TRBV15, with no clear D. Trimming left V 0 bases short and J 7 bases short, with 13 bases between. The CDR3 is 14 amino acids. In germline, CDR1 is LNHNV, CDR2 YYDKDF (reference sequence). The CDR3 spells CATSRERKGREQYF. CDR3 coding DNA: TGTGCCACCAGCAGAGAAAGGAAGGGCAGGGAGCAGTACTTC. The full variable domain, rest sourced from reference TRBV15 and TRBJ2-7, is DAMVIQNPRYQVTQFGKPVTLSCSQTLNHNVMYWYQQKSSQAPKLLFHYYDKDFNNEADTPDNFQSRRPNTSFCFLDIRSPGLGDTAMYLCATSRERKGREQYFGPGTRLTVT.

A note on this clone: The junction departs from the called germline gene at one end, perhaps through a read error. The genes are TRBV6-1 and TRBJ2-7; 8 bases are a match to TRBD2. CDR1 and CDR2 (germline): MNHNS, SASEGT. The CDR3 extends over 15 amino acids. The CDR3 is CASGAQGLVSHEQYF. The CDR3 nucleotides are TGTGCCAGCGGAGCGCAGGGACTAGTCTCCCACGAGCAGTACTTC.

The CDR3 DNA sequence: TGTGCCAGTAGTATAGGTGCAGGGGCCAAGACCGGGGAGCTGTTTTTT. Residues: CASSIGAGAKTGELFF. This chain joins TRBV19 and TRBJ2-2, with D possibly matching TRBD1 (6 bases). This CDR3 is 16 amino acids long. Germline assignment: CDR1 LNHDA and CDR2 SQIVND (reference sequence). V lost 1 base, J lost 5 bases, and 14 bases lay in between.

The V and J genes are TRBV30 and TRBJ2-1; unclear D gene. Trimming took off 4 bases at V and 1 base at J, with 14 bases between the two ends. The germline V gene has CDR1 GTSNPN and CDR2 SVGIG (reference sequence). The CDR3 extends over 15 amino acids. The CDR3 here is CAWMRPSPSYNEQFF. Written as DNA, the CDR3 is TGTGCCTGGATGCGGCCGTCCCCATCCTACAATGAGCAGTTCTTC.

This chain's CDR3 is CASGQGSYEQYF. The CDR3 DNA reads as TGTGCCAGCGGACAGGGATCCTACGAGCAGTACTTC. The chain uses TRBV25-1 and TRBJ2-7, with 8 bases identical to TRBD1. Germline V gene data show CDR1 as MGHDK and CDR2 as SYGVNS. The V and J ends lost 8 bases and 1 base, in that order; junction bases with no gene match: 1. The CDR3 has 12 amino acids.

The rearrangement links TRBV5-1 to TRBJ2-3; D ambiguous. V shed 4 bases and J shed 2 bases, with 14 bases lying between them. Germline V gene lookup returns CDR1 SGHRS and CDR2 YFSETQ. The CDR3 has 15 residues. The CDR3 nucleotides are TGCGCCAGCAGCCCGGTAAAGTACCTCACAGATACGCAGTATTTT. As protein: CASSPVKYLTDTQYF.

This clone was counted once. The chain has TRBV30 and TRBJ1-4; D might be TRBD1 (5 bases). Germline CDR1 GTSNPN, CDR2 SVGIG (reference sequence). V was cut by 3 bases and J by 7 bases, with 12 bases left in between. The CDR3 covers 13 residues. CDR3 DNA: TGTGCCTGGAGCGGGCGGCAGGGTGAAAAACTGTTTTTT. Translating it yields CAWSGRQGEKLFF.

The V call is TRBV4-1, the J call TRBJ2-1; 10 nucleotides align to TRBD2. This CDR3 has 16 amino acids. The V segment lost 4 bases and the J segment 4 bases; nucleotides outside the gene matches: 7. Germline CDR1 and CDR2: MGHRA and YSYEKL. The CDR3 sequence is CASSPSQTSGYNEQFF. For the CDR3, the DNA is TGCGCCAGCAGCCCATCCCAGACTAGCGGGTACAATGAGCAGTTCTTC.

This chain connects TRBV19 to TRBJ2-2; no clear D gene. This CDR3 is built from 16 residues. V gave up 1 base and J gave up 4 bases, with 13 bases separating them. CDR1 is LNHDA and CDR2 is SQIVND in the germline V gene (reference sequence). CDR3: CASSIGTSLGTGELFF. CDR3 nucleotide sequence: TGTGCCAGTAGTATAGGCACCTCTTTGGGCACCGGGGAGCTGTTTTTT.

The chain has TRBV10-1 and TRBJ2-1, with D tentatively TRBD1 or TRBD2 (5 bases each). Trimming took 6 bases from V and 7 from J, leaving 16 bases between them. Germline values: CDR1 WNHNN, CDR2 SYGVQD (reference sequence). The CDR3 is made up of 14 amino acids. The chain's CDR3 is CASSPFGTENEQFF. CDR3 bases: TGCGCCAGCAGCCCTTTCGGGACGGAGAATGAGCAGTTCTTC.

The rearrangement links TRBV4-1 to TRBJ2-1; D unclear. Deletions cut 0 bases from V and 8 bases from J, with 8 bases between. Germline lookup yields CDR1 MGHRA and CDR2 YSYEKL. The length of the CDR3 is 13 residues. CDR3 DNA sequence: TGCGCCAGCAGCCAAGAGACTCCCTATGAGCAGTTCTTC. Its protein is CASSQETPYEQFF.

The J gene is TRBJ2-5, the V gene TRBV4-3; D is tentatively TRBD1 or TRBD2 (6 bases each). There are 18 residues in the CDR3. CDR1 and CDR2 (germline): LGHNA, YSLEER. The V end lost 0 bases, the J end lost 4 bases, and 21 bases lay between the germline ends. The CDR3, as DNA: TGCGCCAGCAGCCAAGACCTCGGGGGCAGGGGAATATCAGAGACCCAGTACTTC. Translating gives CASSQDLGGRGISETQYF.

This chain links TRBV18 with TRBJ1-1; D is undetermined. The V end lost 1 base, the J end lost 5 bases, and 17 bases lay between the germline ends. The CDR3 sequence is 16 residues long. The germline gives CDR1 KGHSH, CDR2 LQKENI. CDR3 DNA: TGTGCCAGCTCACCACTCACTGCAGTCCTCCCTACTGAAGCTTTCTTT. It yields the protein CASSPLTAVLPTEAFF.